This T cell receptor beta chain originates from a study of siplizumab effects on memory and regulatory T cells. Trimming took 3 bases from V and 3 from J; bases not matched to a gene: 2. Germline V gene sequence: CDR1 SEHNR, CDR2 FQNEAQ (reference sequence). This CDR3 spans 14 amino acids. Study-wide findings and caveats: There appeared to be greater diversity in naive T cells than in memory cells, and naive T cells seemed major contributors to the alloresponse.

Sequenced by immunoSEQ multiplex PCR; TCRdb stores in-frame clones only, minus some. The data hold 100,000 or so clones, with around 94% observed a single time. About this clone itself: Antigen unknown.

The chain uses TRBV7-9 and TRBJ1-1; 9 nucleotides agree with TRBD1. The source material was Tregs sorted from blood. The clonotype comes from a human donor in good health. The CDR3 here is CASSFGTGHTEAFF. CDR3 coding DNA: TGTGCCAGCAGCTTTGGGACAGGGCACACTGAAGCTTTCTTT.